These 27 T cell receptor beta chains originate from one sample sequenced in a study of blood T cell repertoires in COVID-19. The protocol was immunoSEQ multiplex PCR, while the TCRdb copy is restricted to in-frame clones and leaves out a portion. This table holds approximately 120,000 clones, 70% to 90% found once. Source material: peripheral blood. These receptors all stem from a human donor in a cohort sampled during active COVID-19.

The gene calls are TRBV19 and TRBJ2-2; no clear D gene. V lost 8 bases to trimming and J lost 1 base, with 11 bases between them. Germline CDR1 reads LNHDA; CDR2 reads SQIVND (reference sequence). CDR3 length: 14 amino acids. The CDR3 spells CASRGRLNTGELFF. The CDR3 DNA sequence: TGTGCCAGTCGAGGAAGATTGAACACCGGGGAGCTGTTTTTT.

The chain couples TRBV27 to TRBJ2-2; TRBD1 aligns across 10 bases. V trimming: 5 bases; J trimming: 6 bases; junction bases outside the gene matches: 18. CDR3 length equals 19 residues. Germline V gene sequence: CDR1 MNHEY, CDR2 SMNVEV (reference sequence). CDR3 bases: TGTGCCAGCAGTCCCCTGATAAGGTTCGGGACAGGGGTTGCCGGGGAGCTGTTTTTT. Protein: CASSPLIRFGTGVAGELFF.

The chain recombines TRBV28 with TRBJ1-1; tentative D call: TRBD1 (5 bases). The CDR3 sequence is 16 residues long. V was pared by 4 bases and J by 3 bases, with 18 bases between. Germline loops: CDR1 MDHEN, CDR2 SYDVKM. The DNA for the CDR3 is TGTGCCAGCAGTTCTAATAGGGTCGGACACGACACTGAAGCTTTCTTT. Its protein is CASSSNRVGHDTEAFF.

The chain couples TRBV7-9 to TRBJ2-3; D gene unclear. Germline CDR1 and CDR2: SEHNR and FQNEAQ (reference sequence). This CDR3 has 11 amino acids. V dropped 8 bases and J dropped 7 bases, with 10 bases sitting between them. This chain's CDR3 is CASQSQNTQYF. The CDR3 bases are TGTGCCAGCCAATCCCAAAATACGCAGTATTTT.

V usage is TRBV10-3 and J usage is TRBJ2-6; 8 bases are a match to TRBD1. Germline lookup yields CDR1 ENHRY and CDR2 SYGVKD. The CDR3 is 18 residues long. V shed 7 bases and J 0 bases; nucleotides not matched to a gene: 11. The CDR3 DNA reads TGTGCCATCAAATCTTTCGGACAGGGCTTCTCTGGGGCCAACGTCCTGACTTTC. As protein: CAIKSFGQGFSGANVLTF.

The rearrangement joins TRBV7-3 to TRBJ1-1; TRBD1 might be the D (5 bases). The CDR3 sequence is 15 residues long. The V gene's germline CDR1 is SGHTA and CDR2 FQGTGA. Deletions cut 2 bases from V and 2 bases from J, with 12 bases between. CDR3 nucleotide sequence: TGTGCCAGCAGCTTATCGGGGGGGTTAAACACTGAAGCTTTCTTT. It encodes CASSLSGGLNTEAFF.

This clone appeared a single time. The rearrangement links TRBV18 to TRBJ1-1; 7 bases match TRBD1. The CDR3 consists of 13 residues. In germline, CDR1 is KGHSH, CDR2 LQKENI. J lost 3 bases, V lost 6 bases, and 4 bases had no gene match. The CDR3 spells CASSSGQDTEAFF. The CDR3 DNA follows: TGTGCCAGCTCTTCCGGACAGGACACTGAAGCTTTCTTT. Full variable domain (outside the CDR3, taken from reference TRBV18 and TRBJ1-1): NAGVMQNPRHLVRRRGQEARLRCSPMKGHSHVYWYRQLPEEGLKFMVYLQKENIIDESGMPKERFSAEFPKEGPSILRIQQVVRGDSAAYFCASSSGQDTEAFFGQGTRLTVV.

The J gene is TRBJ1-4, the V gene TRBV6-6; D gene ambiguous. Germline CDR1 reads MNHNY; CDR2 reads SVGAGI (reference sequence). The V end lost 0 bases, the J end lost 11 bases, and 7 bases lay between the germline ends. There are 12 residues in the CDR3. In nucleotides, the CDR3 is TGTGCCAGCAGTTACTCGAAAGAGAAACTGTTTTTT. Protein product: CASSYSKEKLFF.

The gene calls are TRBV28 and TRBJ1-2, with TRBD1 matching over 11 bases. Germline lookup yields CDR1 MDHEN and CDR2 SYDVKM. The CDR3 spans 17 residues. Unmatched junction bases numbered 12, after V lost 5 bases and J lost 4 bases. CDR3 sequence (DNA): TGTGCCAGCAGTCCACCAGGACAGGGGGCGCGGTTCTATGGCTACACCTTC. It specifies CASSPPGQGARFYGYTF.

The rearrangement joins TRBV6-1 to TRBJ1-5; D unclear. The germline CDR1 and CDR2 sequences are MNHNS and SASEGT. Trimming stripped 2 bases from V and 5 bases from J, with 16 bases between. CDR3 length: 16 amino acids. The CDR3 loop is CASSEYTASPDQPQHF. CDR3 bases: TGTGCCAGCAGTGAATATACAGCAAGTCCAGATCAGCCCCAGCATTTT.

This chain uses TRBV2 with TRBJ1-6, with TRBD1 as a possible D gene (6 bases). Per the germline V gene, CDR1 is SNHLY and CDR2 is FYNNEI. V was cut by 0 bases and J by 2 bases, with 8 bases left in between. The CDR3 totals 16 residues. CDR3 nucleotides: TGTGCCAGCAGTGAAGCGAACAGGGCCTATAATTCACCCCTCCACTTT. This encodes CASSEANRAYNSPLHF. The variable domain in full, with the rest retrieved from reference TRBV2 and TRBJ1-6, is EPEVTQTPSHQVTQMGQEVILRCVPISNHLYFYWYRQILGQKVEFLVSFYNNEISEKSEIFDDQFSVERPDGSNFTLKIRSTKLEDSAMYFCASSEANRAYNSPLHFGNGTRLTVT.

This CDR3 reads CASRMRTGNYGYTF. Here the CDR3 DNA reads TGTGCCAGCAGAATGAGAACAGGGAACTATGGCTACACCTTC. This chain connects TRBV5-6 to TRBJ1-2; D is perhaps TRBD1 (6 bases). V shed 5 bases and J shed 2 bases, with 13 bases lying between them. Per germline, CDR1 SGHDT and CDR2 YYEEEE. The CDR3 has 14 amino acids.

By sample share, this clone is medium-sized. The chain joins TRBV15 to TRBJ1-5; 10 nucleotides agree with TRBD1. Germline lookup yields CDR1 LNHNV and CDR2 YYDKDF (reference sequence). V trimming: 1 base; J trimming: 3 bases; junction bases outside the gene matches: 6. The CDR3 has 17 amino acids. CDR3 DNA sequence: TGTGCCACCAGCAGAGGATCGGGGACAGGGGACAATCAGCCCCAGCATTTT. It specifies CATSRGSGTGDNQPQHF. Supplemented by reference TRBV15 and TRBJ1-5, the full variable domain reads DAMVIQNPRYQVTQFGKPVTLSCSQTLNHNVMYWYQQKSSQAPKLLFHYYDKDFNNEADTPDNFQSRRPNTSFCFLDIRSPGLGDTAMYLCATSRGSGTGDNQPQHFGDGTRLSIL.

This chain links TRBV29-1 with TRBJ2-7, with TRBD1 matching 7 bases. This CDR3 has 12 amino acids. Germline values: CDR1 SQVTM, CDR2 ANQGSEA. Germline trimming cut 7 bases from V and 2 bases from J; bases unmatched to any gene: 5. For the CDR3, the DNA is TGCAGCGCCGGACAGGTCCCCTACGAGCAGTACTTC. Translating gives CSAGQVPYEQYF.

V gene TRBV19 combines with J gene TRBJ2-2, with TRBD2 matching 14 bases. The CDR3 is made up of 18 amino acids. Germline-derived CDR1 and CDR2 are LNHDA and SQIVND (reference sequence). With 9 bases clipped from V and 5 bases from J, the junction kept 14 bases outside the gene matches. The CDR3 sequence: CASRGSGTSGSTTGELFF. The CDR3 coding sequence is TGTGCCAGCCGGGGATCCGGGACTAGCGGGAGTACTACCGGGGAGCTGTTTTTT.

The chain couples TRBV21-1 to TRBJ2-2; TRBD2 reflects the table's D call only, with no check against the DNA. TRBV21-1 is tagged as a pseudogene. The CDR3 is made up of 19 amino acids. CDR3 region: CASSKEGPPTSGNTGELFF. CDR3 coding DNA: TGTGCCAGCAGCAAAGAGGGCCCTCCAACTAGCGGGAACACCGGGGAGCTGTTTTTT.

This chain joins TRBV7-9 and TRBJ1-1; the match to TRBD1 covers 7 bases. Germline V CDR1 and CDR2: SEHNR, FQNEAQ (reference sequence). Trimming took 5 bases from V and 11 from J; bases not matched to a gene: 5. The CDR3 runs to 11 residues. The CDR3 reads CASSRDSQAFF. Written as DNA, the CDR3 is TGTGCCAGCAGCCGGGACAGTCAGGCTTTCTTT. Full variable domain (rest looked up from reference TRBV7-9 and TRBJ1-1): DTGVSQNPRHKITKRGQNVTFRCDPISEHNRLYWYRQTLGQGPEFLTYFQNEAQLEKSRLLSDRFSAERPKGSFSTLEIQRTEQGDSAMYLCASSRDSQAFFGQGTRLTVV.

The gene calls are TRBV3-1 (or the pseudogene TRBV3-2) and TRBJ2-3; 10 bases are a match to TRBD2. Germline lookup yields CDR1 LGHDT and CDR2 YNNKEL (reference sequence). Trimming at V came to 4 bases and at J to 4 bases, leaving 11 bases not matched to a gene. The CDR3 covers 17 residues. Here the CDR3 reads CASSPWVGTSVSDTQYF. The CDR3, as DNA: TGTGCCAGCAGCCCCTGGGTCGGGACTAGCGTTTCAGATACGCAGTATTTT.

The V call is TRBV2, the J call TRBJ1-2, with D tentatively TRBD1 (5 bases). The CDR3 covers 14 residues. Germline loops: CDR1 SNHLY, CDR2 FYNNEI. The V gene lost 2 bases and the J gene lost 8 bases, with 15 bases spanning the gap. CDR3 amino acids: CASSERQSPLGYTF. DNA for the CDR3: TGTGCCAGCAGTGAAAGACAGTCCCCACTGGGCTACACCTTC.

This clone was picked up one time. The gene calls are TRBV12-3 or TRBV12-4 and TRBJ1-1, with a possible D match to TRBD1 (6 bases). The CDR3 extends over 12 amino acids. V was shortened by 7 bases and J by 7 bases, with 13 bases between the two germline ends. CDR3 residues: CASIIGQNEAFF. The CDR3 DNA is TGTGCCAGCATCATAGGACAGAATGAAGCTTTCTTT.

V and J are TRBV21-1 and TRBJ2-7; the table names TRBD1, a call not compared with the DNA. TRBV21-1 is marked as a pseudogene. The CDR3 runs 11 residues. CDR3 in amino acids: CASSKGDRGFF. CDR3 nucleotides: TGTGCCAGCAGCAAGGGGGACAGGGGTTTCTTC.

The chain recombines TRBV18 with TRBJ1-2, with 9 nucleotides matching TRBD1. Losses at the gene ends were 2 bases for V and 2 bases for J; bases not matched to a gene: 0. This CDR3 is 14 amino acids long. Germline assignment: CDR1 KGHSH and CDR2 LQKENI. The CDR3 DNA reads TGTGCCAGCTCACCAACAGGGGGCAACTATGGCTACACCTTC. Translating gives CASSPTGGNYGYTF. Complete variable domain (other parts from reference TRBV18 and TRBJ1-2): NAGVMQNPRHLVRRRGQEARLRCSPMKGHSHVYWYRQLPEEGLKFMVYLQKENIIDESGMPKERFSAEFPKEGPSILRIQQVVRGDSAAYFCASSPTGGNYGYTFGSGTRLTVV.

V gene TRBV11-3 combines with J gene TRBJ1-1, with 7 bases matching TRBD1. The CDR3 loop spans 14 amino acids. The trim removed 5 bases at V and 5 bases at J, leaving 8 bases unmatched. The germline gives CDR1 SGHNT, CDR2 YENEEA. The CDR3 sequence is CASSPQPGQTEAFF. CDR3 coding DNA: TGTGCCAGCAGCCCCCAGCCGGGACAGACTGAAGCTTTCTTT.

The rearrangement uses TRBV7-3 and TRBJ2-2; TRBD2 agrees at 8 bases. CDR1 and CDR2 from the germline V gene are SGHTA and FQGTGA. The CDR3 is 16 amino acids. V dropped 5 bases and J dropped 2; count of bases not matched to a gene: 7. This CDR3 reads CASSPLAGGNTGELFF. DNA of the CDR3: TGTGCCAGCAGCCCCCTGGCGGGAGGAAACACCGGGGAGCTGTTTTTT.

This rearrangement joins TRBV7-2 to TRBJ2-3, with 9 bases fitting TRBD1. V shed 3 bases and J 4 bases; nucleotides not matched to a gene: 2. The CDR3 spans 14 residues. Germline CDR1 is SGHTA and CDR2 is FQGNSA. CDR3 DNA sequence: TGTGCCAGCAGCTTTGACAGGGGGGCAGATACGCAGTATTTT. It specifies CASSFDRGADTQYF.

CDR3 nucleotides: TGTGCCGGAAGACCCGGGACAGGGCTCTCCTACGAGCAGTACTTC. Its translation: CAGRPGTGLSYEQYF. The V gene is TRBV6-5, the J gene TRBJ2-7; TRBD1 aligns across 9 bases. This CDR3 has 15 amino acids. Germline V gene sequence: CDR1 MNHEY, CDR2 SVGAGI. V trimming: 11 bases; J trimming: 0 bases; junction bases outside the gene matches: 11.

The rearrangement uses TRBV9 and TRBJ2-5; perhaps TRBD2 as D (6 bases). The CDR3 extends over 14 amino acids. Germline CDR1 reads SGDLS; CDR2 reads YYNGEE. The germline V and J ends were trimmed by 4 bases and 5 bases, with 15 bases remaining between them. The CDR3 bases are TGTGCCAGCAGCCGACTAGTGAATCGGGAGACCCAGTACTTC. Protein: CASSRLVNRETQYF.